This T cell receptor (beta chain) came from a study of breast tumors, draining lymph nodes, adjacent tissues. Study-wide findings and caveats: Luminal-like breast cancer showed significantly higher tumor–nontumor repertoire similarity than basal-like.

Per the germline V gene, CDR1 is MRHNA and CDR2 is SNTAGT. The CDR3 spans 14 residues. The ends were cut back, 2 bases at V and 1 base at J, with 5 bases in the middle. This clonotype was detected many times. What it recognizes is unknown. Each CDR3 protein gets one entry after TCRdb re-called the multiplex PCR reads with MiXCR. Of 140,000 or so distinct CDR3 sequences listed, less than 35% are singletons. Breast cancer patients provided tissue from their axillary draining lymph nodes. The rearrangement uses TRBV6-4 and TRBJ2-2; D remains unclear. Sequencing was performed on axillary lymph node tissue. This receptor was identified in a female donor with breast cancer. Some clones in this sample may be carry-over from other donors' samples. CDR3: CASSDRMNTGELFF. The CDR3 DNA is TGTGCCAGCAGTGACAGGATGAACACCGGGGAGCTGTTTTTT.